The present T cell receptor (beta chain) was sequenced within a study of blood T cell repertoires in COVID-19. This CDR3 region has 15 residues. Looked up from germline, CDR1 is SGHRS and CDR2 is YFSETQ. The junction had 3 bases not matched to a gene; V was cut back by 4 bases and J by 1 base. In the source study's methods: For nucleated cells, counts were estimated from reference gene primer amplification. Using immunoSEQ multiplex PCR, the repertoire was profiled, and TCRdb retains in-frame clones only, with some absent. That table furnishes V, J and clone size, whereas the DNA furnished D and trimming. The sample shows 120,000 or so clones, 85% to 90% of them seen only once.

The origin of this receptor is a woman aged 55-70 years with COVID-19, enrolled during active disease. The V and J genes are TRBV5-1 and TRBJ2-1; 9 nucleotides match TRBD2. Sequenced input: peripheral blood. CDR3 bases: TGCGCCAGCAGCCTCAGCGGGGGGTCCTACAATGAGCAGTTCTTC. It translates to CASSLSGGSYNEQFF.